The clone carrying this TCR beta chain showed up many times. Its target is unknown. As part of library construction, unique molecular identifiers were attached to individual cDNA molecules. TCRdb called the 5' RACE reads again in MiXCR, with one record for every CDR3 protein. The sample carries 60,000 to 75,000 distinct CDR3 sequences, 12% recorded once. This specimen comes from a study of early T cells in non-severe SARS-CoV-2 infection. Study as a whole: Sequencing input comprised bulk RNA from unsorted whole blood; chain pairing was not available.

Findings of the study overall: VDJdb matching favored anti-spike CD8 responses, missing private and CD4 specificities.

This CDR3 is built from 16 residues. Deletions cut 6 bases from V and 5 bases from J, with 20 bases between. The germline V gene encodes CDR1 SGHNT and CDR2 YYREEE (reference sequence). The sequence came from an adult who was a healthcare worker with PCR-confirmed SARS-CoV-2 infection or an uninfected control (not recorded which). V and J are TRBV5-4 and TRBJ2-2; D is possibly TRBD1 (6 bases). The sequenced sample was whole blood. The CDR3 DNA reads TGTGCCAGCACCCTTCGACAGGCAAGCCTGACCGGGGAGCTGTTTTTT. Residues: CASTLRQASLTGELFF.